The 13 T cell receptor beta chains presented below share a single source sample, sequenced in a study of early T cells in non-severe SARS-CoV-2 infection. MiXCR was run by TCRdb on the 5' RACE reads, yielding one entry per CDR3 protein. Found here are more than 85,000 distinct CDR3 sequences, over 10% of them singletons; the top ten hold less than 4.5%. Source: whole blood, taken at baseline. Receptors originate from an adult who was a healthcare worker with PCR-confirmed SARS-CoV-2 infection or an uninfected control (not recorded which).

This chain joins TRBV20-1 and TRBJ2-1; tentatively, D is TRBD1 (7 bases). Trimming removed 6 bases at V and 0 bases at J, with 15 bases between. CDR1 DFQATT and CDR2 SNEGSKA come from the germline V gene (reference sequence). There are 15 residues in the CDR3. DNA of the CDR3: TGCAGTGCAGGAGGGGGCCTTAACTCCTACAATGAGCAGTTCTTC. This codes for CSAGGGLNSYNEQFF.

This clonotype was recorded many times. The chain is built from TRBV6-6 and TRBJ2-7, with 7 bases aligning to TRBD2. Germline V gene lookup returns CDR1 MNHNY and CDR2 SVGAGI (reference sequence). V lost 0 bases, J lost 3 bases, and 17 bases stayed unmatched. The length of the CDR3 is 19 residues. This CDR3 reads CASSYSRGRGGLKVYEQYF. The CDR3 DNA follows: TGTGCCAGCAGTTACTCCCGGGGGAGGGGTGGCTTAAAGGTCTACGAGCAGTACTTC.

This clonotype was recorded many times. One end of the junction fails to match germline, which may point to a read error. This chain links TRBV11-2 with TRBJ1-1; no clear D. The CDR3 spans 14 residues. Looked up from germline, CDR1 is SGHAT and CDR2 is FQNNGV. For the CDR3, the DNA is TGTGCCAGCAGCCCTGGATTGATGAACACTGAAGTTTTCTTT. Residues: CASSPGLMNTEVFF.

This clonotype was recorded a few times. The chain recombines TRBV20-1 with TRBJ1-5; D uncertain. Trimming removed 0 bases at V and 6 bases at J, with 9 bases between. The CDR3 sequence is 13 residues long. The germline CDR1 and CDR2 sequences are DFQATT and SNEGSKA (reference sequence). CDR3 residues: CSARDLDSQPQHF. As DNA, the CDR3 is TGCAGTGCTAGAGATTTGGATTCTCAGCCCCAGCATTTT.

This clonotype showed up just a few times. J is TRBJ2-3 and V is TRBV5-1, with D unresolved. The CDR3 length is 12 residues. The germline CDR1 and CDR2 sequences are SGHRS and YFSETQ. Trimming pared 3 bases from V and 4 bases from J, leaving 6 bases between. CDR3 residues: CASSYPSDTQYF. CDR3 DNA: TGCGCCAGCAGCTACCCGTCAGATACGCAGTATTTT.

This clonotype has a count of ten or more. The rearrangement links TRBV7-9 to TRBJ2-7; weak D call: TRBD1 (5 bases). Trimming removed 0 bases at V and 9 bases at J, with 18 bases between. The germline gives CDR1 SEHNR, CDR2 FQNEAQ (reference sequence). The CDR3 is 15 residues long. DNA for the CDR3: TGTGCCAGCAGCTTAGCGCAGGGCCTTCTGGTGGGGCAGTACTTC. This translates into CASSLAQGLLVGQYF.

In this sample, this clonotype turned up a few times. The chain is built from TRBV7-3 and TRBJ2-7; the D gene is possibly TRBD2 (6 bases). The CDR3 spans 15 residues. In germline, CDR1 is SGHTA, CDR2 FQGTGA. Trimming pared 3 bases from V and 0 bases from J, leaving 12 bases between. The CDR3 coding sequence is TGTGCCAGCAGCTTCGCGGCGGGAAGCTCCTACGAGCAGTACTTC. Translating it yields CASSFAAGSSYEQYF.

CDR3 sequence: CASSVLYNEQFF. DNA for the CDR3: TGTGCCAGCAGTGTTCTCTACAATGAGCAGTTCTTC. The chain is built from TRBV2 and TRBJ2-1, with D unresolved. Germline V lookup: CDR1 SNHLY, CDR2 FYNNEI. The CDR3 is made up of 12 amino acids. V dropped 4 bases and J dropped 3 bases, with 4 bases sitting between them.

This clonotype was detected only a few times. CDR3 nucleotides: TGTGCCAGCAGTCTCGGGGGTCTCAATCAGCCCCAGCATTTT. Amino acid sequence: CASSLGGLNQPQHF. The V call is TRBV12-3 or TRBV12-4, the J call TRBJ1-5, with TRBD1 as a possible D gene (5 bases). The CDR3 sequence is 14 residues long. With 5 bases removed from V and 3 bases from J, the gap between germline ends came to 11 bases.

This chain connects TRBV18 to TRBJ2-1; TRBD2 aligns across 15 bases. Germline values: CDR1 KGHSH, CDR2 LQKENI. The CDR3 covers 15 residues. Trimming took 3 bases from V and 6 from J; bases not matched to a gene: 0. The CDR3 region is CASSPGLAGGNEQFF. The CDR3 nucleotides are TGTGCCAGCTCACCGGGACTAGCGGGGGGCAATGAGCAGTTCTTC.

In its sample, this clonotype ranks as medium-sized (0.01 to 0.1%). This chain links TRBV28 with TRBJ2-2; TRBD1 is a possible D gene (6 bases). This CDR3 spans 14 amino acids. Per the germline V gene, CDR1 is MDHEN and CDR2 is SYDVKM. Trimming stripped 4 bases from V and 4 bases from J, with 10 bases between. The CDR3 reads CASSSQGGTGELFF. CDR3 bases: TGTGCCAGCAGTTCCCAAGGGGGCACCGGGGAGCTGTTTTTT.

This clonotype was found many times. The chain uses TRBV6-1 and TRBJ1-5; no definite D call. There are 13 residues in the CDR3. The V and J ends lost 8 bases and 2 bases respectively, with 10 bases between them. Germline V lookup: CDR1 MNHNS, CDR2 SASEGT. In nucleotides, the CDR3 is TGTGCCAGCCATACGGACGGCAATCAGCCCCAGCATTTT. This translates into CASHTDGNQPQHF.

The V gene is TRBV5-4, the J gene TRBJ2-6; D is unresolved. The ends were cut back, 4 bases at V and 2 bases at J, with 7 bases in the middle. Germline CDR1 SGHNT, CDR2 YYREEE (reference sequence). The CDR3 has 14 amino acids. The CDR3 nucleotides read TGTGCCAGCAGCGCGAGTGCTGGGGCCAACGTCCTGACTTTC. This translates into CASSASAGANVLTF.